The 24 T cell receptor beta chains below come from one sample, sequenced in a study of blood T cell repertoires in COVID-19. Here immunoSEQ multiplex PCR was the method, and the copy in TCRdb shows in-frame clones only, minus some. The table includes around 300,000 clones, approximately 83% detected once. Sequenced input: peripheral blood. The receptors here all came from a woman under 40 who had recovered from COVID-19.

CDR3 nucleotide sequence: TGTGCCAGCTCACCCGGGACTAGCGGAGATACGCAGTATTTT. It translates to CASSPGTSGDTQYF. The V gene is TRBV18, the J gene TRBJ2-3; 11 nucleotides agree with TRBD2. V lost 3 bases to trimming and J lost 5 bases; unmatched junction nucleotides: 1. Germline loops: CDR1 KGHSH, CDR2 LQKENI. The length of the CDR3 is 14 residues.

The V gene is TRBV19, the J gene TRBJ2-7; D is possibly TRBD1 (6 bases). Trimming shortened V by 8 bases and J by 0 bases, and 17 bases separated the two germline ends. CDR3 length equals 15 residues. Germline assignment: CDR1 LNHDA and CDR2 SQIVND (reference sequence). CDR3 amino acids: CASQPGTRSSYEQYF. The CDR3 bases are TGTGCCAGTCAGCCCGGGACAAGGAGCTCCTACGAGCAGTACTTC.

This rearrangement joins TRBV9 to TRBJ2-7, with TRBD1 matching over 7 bases. The CDR3 has 14 residues. Germline lookup yields CDR1 SGDLS and CDR2 YYNGEE. V gave up 0 bases and J gave up 9 bases; unmatched junction bases: 9. CDR3 DNA sequence: TGTGCCAGCAGCGTAGCTCCGACAGGGTTTTTGCAGTACTTC. Its protein product is CASSVAPTGFLQYF. Supplemented by reference TRBV9 and TRBJ2-7, the full variable domain reads DSGVTQTPKHLITATGQRVTLRCSPRSGDLSVYWYQQSLDQGLQFLIQYYNGEERAKGNILERFSAQQFPDLHSELNLSSLELGDSALYFCASSVAPTGFLQYFGPGTRLTVT.

The chain has TRBV27 and TRBJ2-1; D possibly corresponds to TRBD1 (6 bases). CDR3 length: 15 amino acids. The germline V gene has CDR1 MNHEY and CDR2 SMNVEV (reference sequence). The V gene lost 4 bases and the J gene lost 9 bases, with 19 bases spanning the gap. CDR3 coding DNA: TGTGCCAGCAGTTGGCAGGGGCGCGGATCCGGTGAGCAGTTCTTC. As protein: CASSWQGRGSGEQFF.

V gene TRBV11-3 combines with J gene TRBJ2-2; no definite D call. The V and J ends lost 3 bases and 8 bases respectively, with 7 bases between them. Germline values: CDR1 SGHNT, CDR2 YENEEA. The CDR3 covers 12 residues. CDR3 sequence (DNA): TGTGCCAGCAGCTTGGTCCAGGGGGAGCTGTTTTTT. Protein sequence: CASSLVQGELFF.

In nucleotides, the CDR3 is TGTGCCAGCAGCCTTGCGAGCGGGAGCGGGGAGCAGTTCTTC. It encodes CASSLASGSGEQFF. The J gene is TRBJ2-1, the V gene TRBV3-1 (or the pseudogene TRBV3-2), with 8 bases fitting TRBD2. Per the germline V gene, CDR1 is LGHDT and CDR2 is YNNKEL (reference sequence). The CDR3 contains 14 residues. J was trimmed by 10 bases and V by 4 bases; bases with no gene match: 9.

V usage is TRBV14 and J usage is TRBJ2-7; D not certain. The ends were cut back, 1 base at V and 3 bases at J, with 13 bases in the middle. From germline, CDR1 is SGHDN and CDR2 FVKESK. This CDR3 contains 15 residues. The CDR3 loop reads CASSQVNQRFYEQYF. For the CDR3, the DNA is TGTGCCAGCAGCCAAGTAAATCAGCGCTTCTACGAGCAGTACTTC. Filled out from reference TRBV14 and TRBJ2-7, the complete variable domain reads EAGVTQFPSHSVIEKGQTVTLRCDPISGHDNLYWYRRVMGKEIKFLLHFVKESKQDESGMPNNRFLAERTGGTYSTLKVQPAELEDSGVYFCASSQVNQRFYEQYFGPGTRLTVT.

The chain joins TRBV12-3 or TRBV12-4 to TRBJ2-2; D is ambiguous. CDR3 size: 12 residues. Trimming removed 3 bases at V and 6 bases at J, with 5 bases between. The CDR3 spells CASSFIAGELFF. CDR3 DNA: TGTGCCAGCAGTTTCATAGCCGGGGAGCTGTTTTTT.

The J gene is TRBJ2-7, the V gene TRBV3-1 (or the pseudogene TRBV3-2); no reliable D call. The V gene's germline CDR1 is LGHDT and CDR2 YNNKEL (reference sequence). V gave up 4 bases and J gave up 3 bases, with 16 bases separating them. The CDR3 has 15 amino acids. The CDR3, as DNA: TGTGCCAGCAGCCTACCTTTTAGTGGTGGCTACGAGCAGTACTTC. Translated, it gives CASSLPFSGGYEQYF.

CDR3 coding DNA: TGCGCCAGCAGCTCCGGGACAATCAACTACGAGCAGTACTTC. Translation gives CASSSGTINYEQYF. J is TRBJ2-7 and V is TRBV10-1; a weak D match, TRBD1 (6 bases). V shed 6 bases and J shed 3 bases, with 15 bases lying between them. This CDR3 contains 14 residues. Germline-derived CDR1 and CDR2 are WNHNN and SYGVQD (reference sequence).

This sequence joins TRBV10-3 and TRBJ2-1; 9 bases agree with TRBD2. Germline assignment: CDR1 ENHRY and CDR2 SYGVKD. The CDR3 contains 15 residues. The J segment lost 2 bases and the V segment lost 4 bases, leaving 3 bases of the junction unmatched. The DNA of the CDR3 is TGTGCCATCAGTGGCGGGGGGGCGGCCTACAATGAGCAGTTCTTC. Translating gives CAISGGGAAYNEQFF.

This clone turned up a few times. V is TRBV5-1 and J is TRBJ2-1, with TRBD2 matching over 9 bases. V dropped 0 bases and J dropped 7; count of bases not matched to a gene: 14. The CDR3 loop spans 18 amino acids. Germline CDR1 reads SGHRS; CDR2 reads YFSETQ. CDR3 residues: CASSLEVSSRGGANEQFF. The DNA of the CDR3 is TGCGCCAGCAGCTTGGAAGTCTCTAGTCGCGGGGGGGCGAATGAGCAGTTCTTC.

Written as DNA, the CDR3 is TGTGCCAGCAGTTCCCCGACTAGCGGGAGGAATGAGCAGTTCTTC. It encodes CASSSPTSGRNEQFF. The chain uses TRBV6-2 or TRBV6-3 and TRBJ2-1; 13 bases line up with TRBD2. The J segment lost 7 bases and the V segment lost 4 bases, leaving 4 bases of the junction unmatched. The germline V gene has CDR1 MNHEY and CDR2 SVGEGT. This CDR3 is built from 15 residues.

V is TRBV18 and J is TRBJ2-3; TRBD2 agrees at 7 bases. V shed 0 bases, J shed 0 bases, and the junction held 9 bases outside the gene matches. The CDR3 contains 18 residues. CDR1 KGHSH and CDR2 LQKENI come from the germline V gene. The CDR3 coding sequence is TGTGCCAGCTCACCACCCCGTATAGCGGGTCTTAGCACAGATACGCAGTATTTT. It is translated as CASSPPRIAGLSTDTQYF.

In its sample, this clone was seen a few times. This chain uses TRBV7-9 with TRBJ2-1, with 9 nucleotides matching TRBD1. Germline lookup yields CDR1 SEHNR and CDR2 FQNEAQ (reference sequence). The CDR3 covers 15 residues. With V trimmed by 5 bases and J by 7 bases, 9 bases remained unmatched. The CDR3 region is CASSAPGQGWNEQFF. CDR3 sequence (DNA): TGTGCCAGCAGCGCCCCGGGACAGGGTTGGAATGAGCAGTTCTTC.

The chain employs TRBV5-6 and TRBJ1-1, with a possible D match to TRBD1 (6 bases). Trimming stripped 4 bases from V and 1 base from J, with 26 bases between. The CDR3 covers 19 residues. The germline gives CDR1 SGHDT, CDR2 YYEEEE. The CDR3 protein is CASSPWGLHLAGANTEAFF. In DNA form, the CDR3 reads TGTGCCAGCAGCCCATGGGGTCTTCACTTGGCAGGGGCGAACACTGAAGCTTTCTTT.

The V and J genes are TRBV2 and TRBJ2-7, with 8 bases that match TRBD1. The CDR3 length is 14 residues. After removal of 3 bases from V and 7 bases from J, the junction contained 8 bases not matched to a gene. The germline CDR1 and CDR2 sequences are SNHLY and FYNNEI. CDR3 nucleotide sequence: TGTGCCAGCAGTGACCTTCAGGGGGCGGGTGAGCAGTACTTC. This sequence encodes CASSDLQGAGEQYF.

V gene TRBV6-4 combines with J gene TRBJ2-2, with D uncertain. Trimming took off 0 bases at V and 2 bases at J, with 4 bases between the two ends. The CDR3 sequence is 14 residues long. Germline assignment: CDR1 MRHNA and CDR2 SNTAGT. The CDR3, as DNA: TGTGCCAGCAGTGACTCGACAAACACCGGGGAGCTGTTTTTT. Amino acids: CASSDSTNTGELFF.

This chain links TRBV5-4 with TRBJ1-4, with TRBD1 identical over 10 bases. V dropped 3 bases and J dropped 10; count of bases not matched to a gene: 6. This CDR3 has 14 residues. Looked up from germline, CDR1 is SGHNT and CDR2 is YYREEE (reference sequence). In DNA, the CDR3 is TGTGCCAGCAGCTCCGGGACAGGGGTCGGAAAACTGTTTTTT. It specifies CASSSGTGVGKLFF.

The chain uses TRBV6-5 and TRBJ2-3, with a weak D call TRBD2 (6 bases). With 7 bases removed from V and 4 bases from J, the gap between germline ends came to 15 bases. This CDR3 contains 14 residues. Looked up from germline, CDR1 is MNHEY and CDR2 is SVGAGI. The CDR3 nucleotides are TGTGCCAGCATTGGTTGGGGGGACGCAGATACGCAGTATTTT. It translates to CASIGWGDADTQYF.

V usage is TRBV15 and J usage is TRBJ2-7, with D possibly TRBD1 on 5 matching bases. The ends were cut back, 2 bases at V and 2 bases at J, with 13 bases in the middle. The germline gives CDR1 LNHNV, CDR2 YYDKDF (reference sequence). CDR3 length equals 15 residues. CDR3 sequence: CATSRYDSEAYEQYF. CDR3 sequence (DNA): TGTGCCACCAGCAGATATGACAGCGAAGCCTACGAGCAGTACTTC.

This clone came up a few times. The chain couples TRBV4-1 to TRBJ2-7; tentative D call: TRBD1 (6 bases). This CDR3 region has 16 residues. CDR1 is MGHRA, CDR2 YSYEKL, per germline. Trimming pared 0 bases from V and 2 bases from J, leaving 14 bases between. The CDR3 sequence: CASSQEMTGHPYEQYF. CDR3 DNA sequence: TGCGCCAGCAGCCAAGAAATGACAGGACATCCCTACGAGCAGTACTTC.

A note on this clone: This same CDR3 is encoded by further DNA sequences in the sample. The chain combines TRBV27 with TRBJ2-7, with TRBD2 identical over 13 bases. Germline trimming cut 5 bases from V and 3 bases from J; bases unmatched to any gene: 1. This CDR3 contains 14 residues. The germline V gene has CDR1 MNHEY and CDR2 SMNVEV (reference sequence). DNA for the CDR3: TGTGCCAGCAGTAGGACTAGCGGGGGCTACGAGCAGTACTTC. Amino acid sequence: CASSRTSGGYEQYF.

The J gene is TRBJ2-7, the V gene TRBV9; maybe TRBD1 (6 bases). CDR1 and CDR2 (germline): SGDLS, YYNGEE. Trimming removed 0 bases from V and 0 bases from J, with 13 bases in between. This CDR3 region has 16 residues. The CDR3 sequence is CASSVGGQLNSYEQYF. The CDR3 DNA follows: TGTGCCAGCAGCGTAGGGGGACAATTGAACTCCTACGAGCAGTACTTC.